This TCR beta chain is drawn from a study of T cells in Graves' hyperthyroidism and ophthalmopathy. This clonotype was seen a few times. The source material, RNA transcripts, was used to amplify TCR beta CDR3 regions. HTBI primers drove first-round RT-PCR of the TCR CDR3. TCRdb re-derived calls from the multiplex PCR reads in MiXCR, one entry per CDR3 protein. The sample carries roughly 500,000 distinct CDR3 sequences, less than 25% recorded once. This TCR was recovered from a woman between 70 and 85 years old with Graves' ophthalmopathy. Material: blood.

CDR3 sequence: CASRAGLFGYTF. In DNA, the CDR3 is TGTGCCAGCAGAGCGGGACTTTTTGGCTACACCTTC. The J gene is TRBJ1-2, the V gene TRBV6-1; possibly TRBD1 for D (5 bases). Trimming pared 6 bases from V and 7 bases from J, leaving 12 bases between. Germline assignment: CDR1 MNHNS and CDR2 SASEGT. The CDR3 has 12 residues.